The present T cell receptor (beta chain) was sequenced within a study of T cells after posttransplantation cyclophosphamide. Study outcomes and limitations: Skin or GI-infiltrating T cells shared few TRB sequences with blood. Recipient CMV seropositivity and CMV reactivation strongly tracked TRB clonality. Later post-transplant blood repertoires were often dominated by donor CD8+ memory clones.

This clone came up many times. What it binds is not known. The CDR3 extends over 14 amino acids. V was shortened by 6 bases and J by 5 bases, with 15 bases between the two germline ends. Repertoires were generated with immunoSEQ multiplex PCR, while TCRdb's copy carries only in-frame clones and drops some. Sampling found under 40,000 clones, none seen once. This receptor was taken from a woman in her fifties or sixties in good health and a related stem cell transplant donor. Source material: PBMCs. This chain joins TRBV12-3 or TRBV12-4 and TRBJ2-3; D gene unclear. The CDR3 protein is CASSPRQAGDTQYF. DNA for the CDR3: TGTGCCAGCAGCCCCCGGCAGGCCGGAGATACGCAGTATTTT.